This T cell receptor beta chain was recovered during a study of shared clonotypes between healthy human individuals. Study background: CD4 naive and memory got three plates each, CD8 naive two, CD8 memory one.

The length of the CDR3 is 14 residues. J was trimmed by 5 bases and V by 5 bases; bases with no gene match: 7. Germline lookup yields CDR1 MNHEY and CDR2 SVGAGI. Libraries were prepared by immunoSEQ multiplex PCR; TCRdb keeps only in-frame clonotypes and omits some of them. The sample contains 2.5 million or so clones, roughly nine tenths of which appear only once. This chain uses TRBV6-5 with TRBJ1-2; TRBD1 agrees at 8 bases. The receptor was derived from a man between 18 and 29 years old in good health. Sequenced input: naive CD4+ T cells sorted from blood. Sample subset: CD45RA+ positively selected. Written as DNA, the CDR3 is TGTGCCAGCAGTGGGGGACAGGCGCCATATGGCTACACCTTC. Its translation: CASSGGQAPYGYTF.